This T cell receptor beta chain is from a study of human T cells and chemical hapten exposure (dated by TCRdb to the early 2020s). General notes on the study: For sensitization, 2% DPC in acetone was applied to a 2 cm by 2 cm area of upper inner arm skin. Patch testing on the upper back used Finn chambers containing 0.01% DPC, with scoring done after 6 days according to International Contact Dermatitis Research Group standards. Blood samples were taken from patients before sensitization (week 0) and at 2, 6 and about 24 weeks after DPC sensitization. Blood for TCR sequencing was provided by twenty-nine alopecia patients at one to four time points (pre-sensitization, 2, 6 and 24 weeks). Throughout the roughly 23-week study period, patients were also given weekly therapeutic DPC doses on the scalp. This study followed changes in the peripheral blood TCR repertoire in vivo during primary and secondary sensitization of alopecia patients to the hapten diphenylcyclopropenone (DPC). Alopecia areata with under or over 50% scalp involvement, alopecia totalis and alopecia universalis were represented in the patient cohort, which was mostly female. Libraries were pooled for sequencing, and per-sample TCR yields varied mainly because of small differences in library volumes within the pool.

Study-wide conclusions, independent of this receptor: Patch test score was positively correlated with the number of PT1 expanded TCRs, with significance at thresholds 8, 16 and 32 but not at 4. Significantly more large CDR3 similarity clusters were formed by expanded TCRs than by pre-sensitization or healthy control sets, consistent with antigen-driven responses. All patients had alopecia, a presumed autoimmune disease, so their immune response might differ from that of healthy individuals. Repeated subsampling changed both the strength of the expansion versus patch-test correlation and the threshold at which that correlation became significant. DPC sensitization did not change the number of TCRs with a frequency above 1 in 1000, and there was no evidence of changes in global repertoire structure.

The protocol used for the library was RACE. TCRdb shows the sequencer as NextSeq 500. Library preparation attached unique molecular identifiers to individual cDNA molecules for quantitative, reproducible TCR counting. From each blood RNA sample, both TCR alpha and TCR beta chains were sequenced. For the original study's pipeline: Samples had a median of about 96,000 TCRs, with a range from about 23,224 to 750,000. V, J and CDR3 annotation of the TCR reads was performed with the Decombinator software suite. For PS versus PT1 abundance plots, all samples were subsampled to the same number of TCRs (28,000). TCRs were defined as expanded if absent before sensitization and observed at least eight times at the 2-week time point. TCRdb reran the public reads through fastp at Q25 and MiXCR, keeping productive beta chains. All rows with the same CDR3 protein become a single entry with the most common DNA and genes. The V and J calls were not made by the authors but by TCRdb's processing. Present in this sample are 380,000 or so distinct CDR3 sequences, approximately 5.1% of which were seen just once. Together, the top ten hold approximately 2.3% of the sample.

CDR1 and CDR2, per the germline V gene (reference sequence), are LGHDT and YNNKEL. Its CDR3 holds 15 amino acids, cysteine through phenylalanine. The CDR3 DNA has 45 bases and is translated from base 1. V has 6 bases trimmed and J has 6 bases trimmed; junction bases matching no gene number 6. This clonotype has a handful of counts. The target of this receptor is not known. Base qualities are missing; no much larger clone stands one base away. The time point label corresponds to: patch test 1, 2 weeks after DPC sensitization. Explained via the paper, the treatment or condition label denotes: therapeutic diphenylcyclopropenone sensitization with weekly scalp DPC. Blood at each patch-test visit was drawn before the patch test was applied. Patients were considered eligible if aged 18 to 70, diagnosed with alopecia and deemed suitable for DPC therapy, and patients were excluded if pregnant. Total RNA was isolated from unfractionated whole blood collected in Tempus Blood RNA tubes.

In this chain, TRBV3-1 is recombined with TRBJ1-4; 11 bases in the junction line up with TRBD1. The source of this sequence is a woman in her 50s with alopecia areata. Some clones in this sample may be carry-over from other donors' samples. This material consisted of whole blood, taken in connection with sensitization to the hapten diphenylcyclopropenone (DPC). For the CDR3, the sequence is CASRRTGGAYEKLFF. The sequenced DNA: TGTGCCAGCAGACGGACAGGGGGCGCGTATGAAAAACTGTTTTTT.